A selection of T cell receptor beta chains follows, all from one sample in a study of cytomegalovirus exposure and HLA in healthy donors. The protocol was immunoSEQ multiplex PCR, while the TCRdb copy is restricted to in-frame clones and leaves out a portion. Of under 200,000 clones listed, roughly 80% are singletons. The sequenced sample was PBMCs. These receptors were obtained from a woman aged 18-30 years in good health and CMV-seronegative. The CDR3 runs from the conserved cysteine through the conserved F or W.

v_call	j_call	cdr3_aa
TRBV9	TRBJ2-2	CASSVAPLGAGELFF
TRBV27	TRBJ2-7	CASSLSSGRAREQYF
TRBV14	TRBJ1-1	CASSARQGAEAFF
TRBV28	TRBJ2-7	CASTPGGRSYEQYF
TRBV7-9	TRBJ1-4	CASSPGQGNEKLFF
TRBV5-1	TRBJ2-1	CASSPGQVGEQFF
TRBV18	TRBJ2-5	CASSPSTSWETQYF
TRBV4-2	TRBJ1-5	CASSQGFDSSNQPQHF
TRBV6-1	TRBJ1-3	CASSAQGGQPGNTIYF
TRBV27	TRBJ2-7	CASSLFPQGYEQYF
TRBV5-1	TRBJ2-5	CASNWGQQETQYF
TRBV4-2	TRBJ2-7	CASSQAFGLAQEQYF
TRBV7-9	TRBJ1-6	CASSSGPAGVFHNSPLHF
TRBV7-9	TRBJ2-7	CASSLWGEDRDEQYF